This note documents a single T cell receptor beta chain sequence. These data originate in a study of early T cells in non-severe SARS-CoV-2 infection. The V end was cut by 6 bases, the J end by 0 bases, with 14 bases between. Germline V CDR1 and CDR2: LGHNT, FRNRAP. The CDR3 has 16 amino acids. TCRdb redid the calling of the 5' RACE reads with MiXCR, one entry per CDR3 protein. The table includes some 75,000 distinct CDR3 sequences, roughly an eighth detected once. The specimen sequenced was whole blood. The source of this sequence is an adult who was a healthcare worker with PCR-confirmed SARS-CoV-2 infection or an uninfected control (not recorded which). V is TRBV12-5 and J is TRBJ2-2; tentative D call: TRBD1 (6 bases). The chain's CDR3 is CASGDRGTTNTGELFF. CDR3 bases: TGTGCTAGTGGCGACAGAGGGACAACGAACACCGGGGAGCTGTTTTTT. Looking up the rest from reference TRBV12-5 and TRBJ2-2 gives the full variable domain: DARVTQTPRHKVTEMGQEVTMRCQPILGHNTVFWYRQTMMQGLELLAYFRNRAPLDDSGMPKDRFSAEMPDATLATLKIQPSEPRDSAVYFCASGDRGTTNTGELFFGEGSRLTVL.